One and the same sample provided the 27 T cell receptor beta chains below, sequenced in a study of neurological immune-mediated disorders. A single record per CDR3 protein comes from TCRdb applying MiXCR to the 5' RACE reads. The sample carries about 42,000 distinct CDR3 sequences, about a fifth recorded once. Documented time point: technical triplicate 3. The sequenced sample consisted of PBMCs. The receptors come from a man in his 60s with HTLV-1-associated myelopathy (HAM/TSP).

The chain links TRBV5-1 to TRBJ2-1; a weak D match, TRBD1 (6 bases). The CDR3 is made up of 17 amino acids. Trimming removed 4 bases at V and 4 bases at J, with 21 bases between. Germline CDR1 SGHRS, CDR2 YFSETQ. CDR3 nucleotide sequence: TGCGCCAGCAGCGGAAAGACAGGTTTTCGCCTATACAATGAGCAGTTCTTC. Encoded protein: CASSGKTGFRLYNEQFF.

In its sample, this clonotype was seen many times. The CDR3 loop reads CASSKTGNSYEQYF. CDR3 coding DNA: TGTGCCAGCAGCAAAACCGGGAATTCCTACGAGCAGTACTTC. The rearrangement joins TRBV7-9 to TRBJ2-7; D possibly corresponds to TRBD2 (5 bases). Germline values: CDR1 SEHNR, CDR2 FQNEAQ (reference sequence). This CDR3 region has 14 residues. Trimming removed 5 bases at V and 1 base at J, with 12 bases between.

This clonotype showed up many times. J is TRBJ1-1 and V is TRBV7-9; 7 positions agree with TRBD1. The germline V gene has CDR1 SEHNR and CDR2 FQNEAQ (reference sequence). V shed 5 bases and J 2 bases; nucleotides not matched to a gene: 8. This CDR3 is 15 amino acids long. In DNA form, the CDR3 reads TGTGCCAGCAGCCCCGGGGCAGGGGGAAACACTGAAGCTTTCTTT. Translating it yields CASSPGAGGNTEAFF.

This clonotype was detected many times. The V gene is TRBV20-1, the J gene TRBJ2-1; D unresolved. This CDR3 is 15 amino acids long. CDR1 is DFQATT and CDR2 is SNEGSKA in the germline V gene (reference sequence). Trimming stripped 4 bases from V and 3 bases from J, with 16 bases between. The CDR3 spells CSATPQLRDYNEQFF. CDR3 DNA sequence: TGCAGTGCTACGCCACAGCTCCGCGACTACAATGAGCAGTTCTTC.

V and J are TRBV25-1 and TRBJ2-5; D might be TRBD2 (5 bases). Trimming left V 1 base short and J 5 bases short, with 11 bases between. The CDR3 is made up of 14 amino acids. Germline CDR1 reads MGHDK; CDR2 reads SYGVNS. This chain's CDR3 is CASSESRSGETQYF. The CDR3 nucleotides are TGTGCCAGCAGTGAATCAAGGTCGGGGGAGACCCAGTACTTC.

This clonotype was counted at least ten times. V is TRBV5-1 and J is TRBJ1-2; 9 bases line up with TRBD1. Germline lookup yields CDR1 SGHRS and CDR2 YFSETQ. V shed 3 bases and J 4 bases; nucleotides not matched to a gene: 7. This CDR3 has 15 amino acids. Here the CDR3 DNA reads TGCGCCAGCAGCTCTGCACAGGGGGCAATCTATGGCTACACCTTC. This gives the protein CASSSAQGAIYGYTF.

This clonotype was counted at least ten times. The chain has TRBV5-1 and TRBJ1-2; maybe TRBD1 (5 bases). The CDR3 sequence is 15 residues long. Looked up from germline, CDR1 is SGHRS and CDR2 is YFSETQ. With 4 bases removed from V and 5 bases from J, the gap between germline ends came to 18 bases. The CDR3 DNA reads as TGCGCCAGCAGCCCACGACAGTCGACACCTTATGGCTACACCTTC. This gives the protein CASSPRQSTPYGYTF.

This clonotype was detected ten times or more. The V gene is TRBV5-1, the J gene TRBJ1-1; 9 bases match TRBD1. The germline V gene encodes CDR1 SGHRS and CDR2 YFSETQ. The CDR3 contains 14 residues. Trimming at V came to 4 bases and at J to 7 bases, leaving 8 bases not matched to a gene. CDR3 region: CASSAATGGSEAFF. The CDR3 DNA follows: TGCGCCAGCAGCGCCGCTACAGGGGGCAGTGAAGCTTTCTTT.

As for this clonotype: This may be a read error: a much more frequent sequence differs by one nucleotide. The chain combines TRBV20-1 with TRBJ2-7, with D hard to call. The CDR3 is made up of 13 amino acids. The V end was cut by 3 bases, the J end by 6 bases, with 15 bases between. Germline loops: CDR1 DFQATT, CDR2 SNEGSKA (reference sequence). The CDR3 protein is CSARLSSPPEQYF. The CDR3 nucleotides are TGCAGTGCTAGGCTCTCCTCTCCGCCCGAGCAGTACTTC.

The CDR3 DNA follows: TGCGCCAGCAGCTATAGCGTTCAAGAGACCCAGTACTTC. As protein: CASSYSVQETQYF. The rearrangement joins TRBV5-1 to TRBJ2-5, with a weak D call TRBD2 (5 bases). The V gene's germline CDR1 is SGHRS and CDR2 YFSETQ. CDR3 length: 13 amino acids. Trimming took 3 bases from V and 2 from J, leaving 8 bases between them. Combining the CDR3 with reference TRBV5-1 and TRBJ2-5 gives the whole variable domain KAGVTQTPRYLIKTRGQQVTLSCSPISGHRSVSWYQQTPGQGLQFLFEYFSETQRNKGNFPGRFSGRQFSNSRSEMNVSTLELGDSALYLCASSYSVQETQYFGPGTRLLVL.

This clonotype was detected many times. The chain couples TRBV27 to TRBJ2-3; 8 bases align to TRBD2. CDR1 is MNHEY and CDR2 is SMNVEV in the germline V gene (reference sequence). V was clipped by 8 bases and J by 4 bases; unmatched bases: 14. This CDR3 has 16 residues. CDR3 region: CASLLSISGSADTQYF. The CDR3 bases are TGTGCCAGCCTTCTCTCTATCAGCGGGAGCGCAGATACGCAGTATTTT.

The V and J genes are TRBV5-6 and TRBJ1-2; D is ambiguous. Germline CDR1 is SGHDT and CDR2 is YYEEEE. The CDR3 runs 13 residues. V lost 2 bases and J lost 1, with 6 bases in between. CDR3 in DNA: TGTGCCAGCAGCTTTCCGTTTAACTATGGCTACACCTTC. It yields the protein CASSFPFNYGYTF.

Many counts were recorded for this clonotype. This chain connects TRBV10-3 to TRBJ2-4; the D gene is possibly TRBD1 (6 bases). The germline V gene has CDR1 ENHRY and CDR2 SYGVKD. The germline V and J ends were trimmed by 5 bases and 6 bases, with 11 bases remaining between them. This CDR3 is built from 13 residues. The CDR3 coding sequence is TGTGCCATCAGTCAAGGACAGTTAAACATTCAGTACTTC. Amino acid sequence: CAISQGQLNIQYF.

The chain's CDR3 is CASSHRTGGFIAEQFF. The CDR3 nucleotides are TGTGCCAGCAGCCATCGGACAGGGGGTTTCATTGCTGAGCAGTTCTTC. This sequence joins TRBV7-2 and TRBJ2-1, with 10 bases matching TRBD1. This CDR3 contains 16 residues. Germline V gene lookup returns CDR1 SGHTA and CDR2 FQGNSA. The J segment lost 9 bases and the V segment lost 5 bases, leaving 13 bases of the junction unmatched.

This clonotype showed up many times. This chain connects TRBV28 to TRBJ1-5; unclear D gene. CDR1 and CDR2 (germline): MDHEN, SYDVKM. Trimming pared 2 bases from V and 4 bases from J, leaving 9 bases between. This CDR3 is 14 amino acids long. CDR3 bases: TGTGCCAGCAGTTTAGACACCCGAAATCAGCCCCAGCATTTT. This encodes CASSLDTRNQPQHF.

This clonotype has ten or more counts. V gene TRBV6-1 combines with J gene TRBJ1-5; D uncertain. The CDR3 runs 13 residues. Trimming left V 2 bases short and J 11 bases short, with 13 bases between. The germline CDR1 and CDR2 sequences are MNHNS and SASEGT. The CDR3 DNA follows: TGTGCCAGCAGTGAATTTGGGCGGGAAGCCCAGCATTTT. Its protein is CASSEFGREAQHF.

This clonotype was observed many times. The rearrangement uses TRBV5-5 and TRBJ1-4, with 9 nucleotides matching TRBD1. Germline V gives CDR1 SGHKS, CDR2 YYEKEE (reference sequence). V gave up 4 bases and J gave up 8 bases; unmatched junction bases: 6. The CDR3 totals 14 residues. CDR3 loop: CASSTGTGREKLFF. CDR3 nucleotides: TGTGCCAGCAGCACCGGGACAGGGCGAGAAAAACTGTTTTTT.

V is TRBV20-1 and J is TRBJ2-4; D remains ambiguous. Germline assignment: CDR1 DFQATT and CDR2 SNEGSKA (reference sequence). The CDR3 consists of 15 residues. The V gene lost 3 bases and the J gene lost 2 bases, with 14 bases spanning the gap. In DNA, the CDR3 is TGCAGTGCTAGTTTGGATCTTTCGCCCAAAAACATTCAGTACTTC. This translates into CSASLDLSPKNIQYF.

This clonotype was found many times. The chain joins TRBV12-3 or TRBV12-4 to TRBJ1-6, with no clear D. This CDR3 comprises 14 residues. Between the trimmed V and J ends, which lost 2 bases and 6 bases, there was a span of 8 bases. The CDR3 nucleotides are TGTGCCAGCAGTTTAAGACATCTTAATTCACCCCTCCACTTT. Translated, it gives CASSLRHLNSPLHF.

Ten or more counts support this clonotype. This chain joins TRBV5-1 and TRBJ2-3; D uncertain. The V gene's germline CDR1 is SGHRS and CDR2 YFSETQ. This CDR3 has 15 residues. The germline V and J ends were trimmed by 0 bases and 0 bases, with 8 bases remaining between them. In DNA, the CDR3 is TGCGCCAGCAGCTTGGAAGTCCGAAGCACAGATACGCAGTATTTT. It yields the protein CASSLEVRSTDTQYF.

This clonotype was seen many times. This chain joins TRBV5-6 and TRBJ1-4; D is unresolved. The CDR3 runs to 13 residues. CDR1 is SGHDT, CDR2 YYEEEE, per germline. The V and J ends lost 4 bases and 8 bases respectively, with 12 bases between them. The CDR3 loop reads CASSRGLAEKLFF. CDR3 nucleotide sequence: TGTGCCAGCAGCCGGGGTCTTGCCGAAAAACTGTTTTTT.

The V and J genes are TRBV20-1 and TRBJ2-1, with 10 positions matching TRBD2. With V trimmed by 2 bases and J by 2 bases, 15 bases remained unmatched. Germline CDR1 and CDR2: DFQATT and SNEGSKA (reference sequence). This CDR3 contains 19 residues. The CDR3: CSARKLVLAGRVAYNEQFF. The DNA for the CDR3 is TGCAGTGCTAGAAAATTAGTACTAGCGGGGAGGGTCGCCTACAATGAGCAGTTCTTC.

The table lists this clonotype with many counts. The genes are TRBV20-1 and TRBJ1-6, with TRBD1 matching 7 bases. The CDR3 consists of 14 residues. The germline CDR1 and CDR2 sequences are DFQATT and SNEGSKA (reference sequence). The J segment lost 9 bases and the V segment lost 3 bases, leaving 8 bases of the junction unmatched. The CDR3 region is CSARAGTATSPLHF. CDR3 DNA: TGCAGTGCTAGGGCCGGGACAGCTACTTCACCCCTCCACTTT.

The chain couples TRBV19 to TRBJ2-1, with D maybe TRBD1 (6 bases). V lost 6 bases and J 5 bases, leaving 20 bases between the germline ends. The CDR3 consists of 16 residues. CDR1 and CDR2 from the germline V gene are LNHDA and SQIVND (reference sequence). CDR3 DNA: TGTGCCAGTAGGGGACAAGGTAGGGCAGGGAACAATGAGCAGTTCTTC. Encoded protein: CASRGQGRAGNNEQFF.

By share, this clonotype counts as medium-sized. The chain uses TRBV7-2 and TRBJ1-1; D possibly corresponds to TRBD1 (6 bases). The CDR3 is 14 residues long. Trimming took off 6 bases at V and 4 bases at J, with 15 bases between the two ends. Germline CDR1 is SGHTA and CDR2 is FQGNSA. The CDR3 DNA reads TGTGCCAGCAGGTGGGGGGACATCTCCACTGAAGCTTTCTTT. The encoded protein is CASRWGDISTEAFF.

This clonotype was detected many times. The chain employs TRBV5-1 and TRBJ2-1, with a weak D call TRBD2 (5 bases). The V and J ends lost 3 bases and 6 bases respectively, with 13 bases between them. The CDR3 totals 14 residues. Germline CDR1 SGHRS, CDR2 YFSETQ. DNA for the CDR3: TGCGCCAGCAGCTCCAGGCCCGGAGGCAATGAGCAGTTCTTC. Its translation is CASSSRPGGNEQFF.

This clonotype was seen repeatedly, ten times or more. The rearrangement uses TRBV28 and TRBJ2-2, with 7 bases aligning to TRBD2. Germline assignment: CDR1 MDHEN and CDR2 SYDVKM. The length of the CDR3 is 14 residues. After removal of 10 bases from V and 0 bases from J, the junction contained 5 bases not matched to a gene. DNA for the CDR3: TGTGCCACGGGGGGAGGCGCGAACACCGGGGAGCTGTTTTTT. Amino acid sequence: CATGGGANTGELFF. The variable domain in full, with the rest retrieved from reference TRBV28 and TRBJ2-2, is DVKVTQSSRYLVKRTGEKVFLECVQDMDHENMFWYRQDPGLGLRLIYFSYDVKMKEKGDIPEGYSVSREKKERFSLILESASTNQTSMYLCATGGGANTGELFFGEGSRLTVL.